These 2 T cell receptor beta chains share one sample of origin, sequenced in a study of OX40 agonist ivuxolimab in advanced cancers. Repertoires were generated with immunoSEQ multiplex PCR, while TCRdb's copy carries only in-frame clones and drops some. The sample shows about 150,000 clones, 75% to 95% of them seen only once. The sample was CD4+ or CD8+ T cells sorted from blood, taken in a trial of the OX40 agonist ivuxolimab. The receptors come from an adult with an advanced solid tumor such as melanoma, head and neck, liver or kidney cancer.

The chain recombines TRBV19 with TRBJ1-5; D unclear. V was cut by 2 bases and J by 0 bases, with 8 bases left in between. The CDR3 runs to 15 residues. Germline values: CDR1 LNHDA, CDR2 SQIVND (reference sequence). The CDR3 sequence: CASSITDYSNQPQHF. Here the CDR3 DNA reads TGTGCCAGTAGTATAACCGACTATAGCAATCAGCCCCAGCATTTT.

This chain connects TRBV9 to TRBJ2-1; 9 bases match TRBD2. The V gene end was trimmed by 5 bases and the J gene end by 6 bases; junction bases not matched to a gene: 9. The CDR3 totals 15 residues. Germline assignment: CDR1 SGDLS and CDR2 YYNGEE. Here the CDR3 reads CASRSGAGGLNEQFF. The DNA for the CDR3 is TGTGCCAGCAGGTCAGGAGCGGGAGGACTCAATGAGCAGTTCTTC. The full variable domain, in which reference TRBV9 and TRBJ2-1 provide the parts outside the CDR3, is DSGVTQTPKHLITATGQRVTLRCSPRSGDLSVYWYQQSLDQGLQFLIQYYNGEERAKGNILERFSAQQFPDLHSELNLSSLELGDSALYFCASRSGAGGLNEQFFGPGTRLTVL.